The entry that follows covers one TCR beta chain sequence. The antigen remains unidentified. The data belong to a study of beta chain features in type 1 diabetes. Study summary: Sorted cells examined across all samples numbered approximately 100 million. Study results and caveats: In type 1 diabetes patients, VDJ junctions had fewer insertions; deletions at these junctions were more frequent. In every one of the four CD4+ subsets, TCRB CDR3s were moderately but significantly shorter in Type 1 diabetes patients.

Of the isolated RNA, all was reverse transcribed, and so the sequenced material was expressed TCRB transcripts. Sequenced by immunoSEQ multiplex PCR; TCRdb stores in-frame clones only, minus some. The sample includes 600,000 or so clones, about an eighth of them seen just once. Looked up from germline, CDR1 is KGHSH and CDR2 is LQKENI. This CDR3 has 13 residues. Trimming cost V 5 bases and J 5 bases; bases outside gene matches: 2. Based on CD45RO/CCR7/CD25/CD127/CD95/CD27, CD4+ regulatory, stem cell-like memory, naive and central memory cells were sorted. V usage is TRBV18 and J usage is TRBJ2-2; 7 positions agree with TRBD1. The sample comprised naive CD4+ T cells from blood. This TCR was sampled from a man younger than 30 with type 1 diabetes. The DNA of the CDR3 is TGTGCCAGCTCAGGACAGGAGACCGGGGAGCTGTTTTTT. Protein: CASSGQETGELFF.